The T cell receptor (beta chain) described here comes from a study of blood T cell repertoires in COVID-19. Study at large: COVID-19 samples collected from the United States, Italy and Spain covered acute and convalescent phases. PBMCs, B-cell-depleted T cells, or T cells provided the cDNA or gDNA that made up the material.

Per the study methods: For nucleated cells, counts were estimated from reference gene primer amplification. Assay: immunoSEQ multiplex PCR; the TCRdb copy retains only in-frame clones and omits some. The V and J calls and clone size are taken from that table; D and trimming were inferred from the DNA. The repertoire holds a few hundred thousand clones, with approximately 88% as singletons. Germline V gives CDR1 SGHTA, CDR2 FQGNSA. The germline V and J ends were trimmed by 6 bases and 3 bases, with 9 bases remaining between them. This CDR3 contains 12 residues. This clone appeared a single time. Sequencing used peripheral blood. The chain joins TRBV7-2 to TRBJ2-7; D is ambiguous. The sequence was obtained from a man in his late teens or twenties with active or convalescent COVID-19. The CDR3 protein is CASRSGIYEQYF. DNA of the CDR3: TGTGCCAGCAGGTCAGGAATCTACGAGCAGTACTTC.